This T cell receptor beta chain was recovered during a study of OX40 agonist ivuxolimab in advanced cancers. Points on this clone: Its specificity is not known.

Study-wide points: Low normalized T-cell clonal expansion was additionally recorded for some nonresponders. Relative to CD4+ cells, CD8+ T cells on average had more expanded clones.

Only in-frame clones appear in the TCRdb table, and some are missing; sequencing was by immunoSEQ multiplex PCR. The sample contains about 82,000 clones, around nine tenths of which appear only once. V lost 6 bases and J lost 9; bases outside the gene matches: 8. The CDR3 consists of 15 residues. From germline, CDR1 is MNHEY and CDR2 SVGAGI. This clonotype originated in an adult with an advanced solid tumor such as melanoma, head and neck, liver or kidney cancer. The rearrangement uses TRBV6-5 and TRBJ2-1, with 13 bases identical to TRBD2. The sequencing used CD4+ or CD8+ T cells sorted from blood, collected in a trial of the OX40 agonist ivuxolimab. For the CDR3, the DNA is TGTGCCAGCAGCTTAACTAGCGGGGGGGCCGGTGAGCAGTTCTTC. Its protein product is CASSLTSGGAGEQFF.